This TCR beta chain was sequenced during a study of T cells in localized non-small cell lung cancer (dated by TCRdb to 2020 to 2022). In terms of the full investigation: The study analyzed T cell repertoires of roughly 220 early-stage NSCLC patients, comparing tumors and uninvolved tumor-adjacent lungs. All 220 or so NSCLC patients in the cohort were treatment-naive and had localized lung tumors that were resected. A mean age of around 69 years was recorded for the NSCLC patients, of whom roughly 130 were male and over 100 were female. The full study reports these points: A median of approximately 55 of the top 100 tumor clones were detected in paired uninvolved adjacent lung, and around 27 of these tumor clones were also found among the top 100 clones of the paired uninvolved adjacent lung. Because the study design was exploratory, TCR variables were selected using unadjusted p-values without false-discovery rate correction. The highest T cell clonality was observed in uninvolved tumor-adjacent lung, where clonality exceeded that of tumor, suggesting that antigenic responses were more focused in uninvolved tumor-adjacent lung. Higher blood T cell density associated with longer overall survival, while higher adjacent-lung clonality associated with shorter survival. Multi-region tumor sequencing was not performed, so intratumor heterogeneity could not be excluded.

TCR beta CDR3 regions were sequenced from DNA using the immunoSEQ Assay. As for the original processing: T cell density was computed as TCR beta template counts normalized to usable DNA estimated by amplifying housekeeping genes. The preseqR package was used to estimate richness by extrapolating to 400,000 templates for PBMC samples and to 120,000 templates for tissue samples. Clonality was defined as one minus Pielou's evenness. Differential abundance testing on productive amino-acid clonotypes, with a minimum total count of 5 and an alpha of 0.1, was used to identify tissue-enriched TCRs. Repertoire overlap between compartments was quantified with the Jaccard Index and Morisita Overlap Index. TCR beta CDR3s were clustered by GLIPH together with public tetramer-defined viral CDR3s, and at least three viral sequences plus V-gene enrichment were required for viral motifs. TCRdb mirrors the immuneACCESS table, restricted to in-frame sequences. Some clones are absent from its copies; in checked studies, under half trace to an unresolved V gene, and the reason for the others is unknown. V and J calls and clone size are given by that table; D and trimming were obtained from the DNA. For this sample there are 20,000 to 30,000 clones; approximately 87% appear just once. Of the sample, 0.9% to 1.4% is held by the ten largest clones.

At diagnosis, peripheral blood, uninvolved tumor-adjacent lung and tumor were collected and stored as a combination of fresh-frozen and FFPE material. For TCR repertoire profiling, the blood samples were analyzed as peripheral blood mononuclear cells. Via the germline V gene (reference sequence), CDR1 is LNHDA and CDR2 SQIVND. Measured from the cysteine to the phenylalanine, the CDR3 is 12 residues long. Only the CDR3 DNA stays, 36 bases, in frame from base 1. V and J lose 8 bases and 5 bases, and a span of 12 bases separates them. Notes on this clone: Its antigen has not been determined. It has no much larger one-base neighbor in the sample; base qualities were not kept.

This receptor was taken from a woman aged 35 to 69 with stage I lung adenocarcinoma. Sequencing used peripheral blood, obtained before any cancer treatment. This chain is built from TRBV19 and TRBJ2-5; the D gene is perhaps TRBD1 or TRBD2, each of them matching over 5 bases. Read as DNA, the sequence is TGTGCCAGTGTCGGGGCGAGGGAGACCCAGTACTTC. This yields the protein CASVGARETQYF.